These T cell receptor beta chains were read from a single sample in a study of shared clonotypes between healthy human individuals. Assay used: immunoSEQ multiplex PCR; TCRdb lists only in-frame clones, some missing. The sample holds around 1,100,000 clones, around 77% seen once. The material sequenced was memory CD4+ T cells from PBMCs. The origin of the receptors is a man between 18 and 35 years old in good health. Some clones in this sample may be carry-over from other donors' samples. Each CDR3 is given with its conserved first and last residue. The order of the fields is CDR3 protein, CDR3 DNA, D gene, V gene, J gene, clone size. A D gene is named only where the DNA matches it firmly. Clone size appears in some rows only: once, few, many, or a class for an expanded clone.

cdr3_aa: CAVQGMNNQPQHF
cdr3_nt: TGTGCCGTACAGGGGATGAACAATCAGCCCCAGCATTTT
d_call: TRBD1
v_call: TRBV5-6
j_call: TRBJ1-5
clone_size: -

cdr3_aa: CASRRTGVKNEQYF
cdr3_nt: TGTGCCAGCAGACGGACAGGGGTGAAGAACGAGCAGTACTTC
d_call: TRBD1
v_call: TRBV6-5
j_call: TRBJ2-7
clone_size: few

cdr3_aa: CASSPGRDNEQFF
cdr3_nt: TGTGCCAGCAGCCCCGGGAGAGACAATGAGCAGTTCTTC
d_call: -
v_call: TRBV11-2
j_call: TRBJ2-1
clone_size: -

cdr3_aa: CASSSVPGTTEAFF
cdr3_nt: TGCGCCAGCAGCTCCGTCCCGGGGACCACTGAAGCTTTCTTT
d_call: -
v_call: TRBV5-1
j_call: TRBJ1-1
clone_size: -

cdr3_aa: CASSSGRTSYNEQFF
cdr3_nt: TGTGCCAGCAGTTCGGGACGGACCTCCTACAATGAGCAGTTCTTC
d_call: -
v_call: TRBV27
j_call: TRBJ2-1
clone_size: few

cdr3_aa: CASSPLASKPSSYNEQFF
cdr3_nt: TGTGCCAGCAGCCCCCTAGCGTCTAAACCCAGCTCCTACAATGAGCAGTTCTTC
d_call: -
v_call: TRBV4-2
j_call: TRBJ2-1
clone_size: -

cdr3_aa: CAWSERSWQPQHF
cdr3_nt: TGTGCCTGGAGTGAGAGAAGTTGGCAGCCCCAGCATTTT
d_call: -
v_call: TRBV30
j_call: TRBJ1-5
clone_size: -

cdr3_aa: CASKRQGGTDTQYF
cdr3_nt: TGTGCCAGCAAGAGACAGGGAGGTACAGATACGCAGTATTTT
d_call: -
v_call: TRBV28
j_call: TRBJ2-3
clone_size: -

cdr3_aa: CASSPSGGNQPQHF
cdr3_nt: TGTGCCAGCAGCCCGTCGGGTGGCAATCAGCCCCAGCATTTT
d_call: -
v_call: TRBV4-2
j_call: TRBJ1-5
clone_size: many

cdr3_aa: CASRMPGVRADTQYF
cdr3_nt: TGCGCCAGCAGAATGCCAGGCGTCAGGGCAGATACGCAGTATTTT
d_call: -
v_call: TRBV5-1
j_call: TRBJ2-3
clone_size: -

cdr3_aa: CASSVGVNQPQHF
cdr3_nt: TGTGCCAGCAGCGTAGGAGTAAATCAGCCCCAGCATTTT
d_call: -
v_call: TRBV9
j_call: TRBJ1-5
clone_size: -

cdr3_aa: CAWSERSGQPQHF
cdr3_nt: TGTGCCTGGAGTGAGCGGTCGGGGCAGCCCCAGCATTTT
d_call: -
v_call: TRBV30
j_call: TRBJ1-5
clone_size: -

cdr3_aa: CASSEGWGASVAFF
cdr3_nt: TGTGCCAGCAGTGAAGGTTGGGGGGCGTCGGTAGCTTTCTTT
d_call: -
v_call: TRBV6-1
j_call: TRBJ1-1
clone_size: -

cdr3_aa: CASSSAGGGQETQYF
cdr3_nt: TGTGCCAGCAGTTCAGCGGGAGGGGGCCAAGAGACCCAGTACTTC
d_call: TRBD2
v_call: TRBV28
j_call: TRBJ2-5
clone_size: -

cdr3_aa: CASSPGGSARTDTQYF
cdr3_nt: TGTGCCAGCAGCCCCGGGGGGAGTGCCCGCACAGATACGCAGTATTTT
d_call: TRBD2
v_call: TRBV7-8
j_call: TRBJ2-3
clone_size: -

cdr3_aa: CASSLGQANEKLFF
cdr3_nt: TGCGCCAGCAGCTTGGGACAGGCCAATGAAAAACTGTTTTTT
d_call: -
v_call: TRBV5-1
j_call: TRBJ1-4
clone_size: -

cdr3_aa: CSAGNTGELFF
cdr3_nt: TGCAGTGCTGGTAACACCGGGGAGCTGTTTTTT
d_call: -
v_call: TRBV20-1
j_call: TRBJ2-2
clone_size: few

cdr3_aa: CASSWGTSEYEQFF
cdr3_nt: TGCGCCAGCAGCTGGGGGACTAGCGAATATGAGCAGTTCTTC
d_call: TRBD2
v_call: TRBV5-1
j_call: TRBJ2-1
clone_size: -

cdr3_aa: CASSRLTGAGEAFF
cdr3_nt: TGTGCCAGCAGCAGACTGACAGGGGCGGGTGAAGCTTTCTTT
d_call: TRBD1
v_call: TRBV28
j_call: TRBJ1-1
clone_size: -

cdr3_aa: CASSLVSGPDYGYTF
cdr3_nt: -
d_call: -
v_call: TRBV11-2
j_call: TRBJ1-2
clone_size: -

cdr3_aa: CASSESRTIKETQYF
cdr3_nt: TGTGCCAGCAGCGAAAGTAGGACTATCAAAGAGACCCAGTACTTC
d_call: -
v_call: TRBV7-8
j_call: TRBJ2-5
clone_size: -

cdr3_aa: CATRTVLNQPQHF
cdr3_nt: TGTGCCACCCGGACCGTCCTCAATCAGCCCCAGCATTTT
d_call: -
v_call: TRBV28
j_call: TRBJ1-5
clone_size: -

cdr3_aa: CASSFQGASTTEAFF
cdr3_nt: TGCGCCAGCAGCTTCCAGGGGGCGAGTACCACTGAAGCTTTCTTT
d_call: TRBD1
v_call: TRBV5-1
j_call: TRBJ1-1
clone_size: -

cdr3_aa: CASSSQRDRGGTEAFF
cdr3_nt: TGTGCCAGCAGCTCTCAACGGGACAGGGGAGGCACTGAAGCTTTCTTT
d_call: TRBD1
v_call: TRBV7-9
j_call: TRBJ1-1
clone_size: -

cdr3_aa: CASSSELVASEQFF
cdr3_nt: TGCGCCAGCAGCTCGGAACTAGTCGCCTCTGAGCAGTTCTTC
d_call: -
v_call: TRBV5-1
j_call: TRBJ2-1
clone_size: -

cdr3_aa: CASSQDQRGVTNEKLFF
cdr3_nt: TGCGCCAGCAGCCAAGATCAGCGGGGGGTCACTAATGAAAAACTGTTTTTT
d_call: -
v_call: TRBV4-3
j_call: TRBJ1-4
clone_size: -

cdr3_aa: CASSFAGAHQPQHF
cdr3_nt: TGTGCCAGCAGTTTCGCGGGGGCGCATCAGCCCCAGCATTTT
d_call: -
v_call: TRBV6-6
j_call: TRBJ1-5
clone_size: -

cdr3_aa: CASSRGQGPGELFF
cdr3_nt: TGTGCCAGTAGTAGGGGACAGGGGCCCGGGGAGCTGTTTTTT
d_call: TRBD1
v_call: TRBV19
j_call: TRBJ2-2
clone_size: -

cdr3_aa: CASSLAERASTDTQYF
cdr3_nt: TGCGCCAGCAGCTTGGCTGAACGGGCTAGCACAGATACGCAGTATTTT
d_call: -
v_call: TRBV5-1
j_call: TRBJ2-3
clone_size: few

cdr3_aa: CASSLEGRETQYF
cdr3_nt: TGTGCCAGCAGCCTAGAGGGGAGGGAGACCCAGTACTTC
d_call: -
v_call: TRBV11-2
j_call: TRBJ2-5
clone_size: -

cdr3_aa: CASSIELIWGVPGTEAFF
cdr3_nt: TGTGCCAGTAGTATTGAACTTATATGGGGGGTCCCAGGGACTGAAGCTTTCTTT
d_call: -
v_call: TRBV19
j_call: TRBJ1-1
clone_size: -

cdr3_aa: CASSGMARGRVSYEQYF
cdr3_nt: TGCGCCAGCAGCGGGATGGCCCGGGGCAGGGTCTCCTACGAGCAGTACTTC
d_call: -
v_call: TRBV5-1
j_call: TRBJ2-7
clone_size: -

cdr3_aa: CASSQDITYEQYF
cdr3_nt: TGTGCCAGCAGTCAGGACATAACCTACGAGCAGTACTTC
d_call: -
v_call: TRBV2
j_call: TRBJ2-7
clone_size: -

cdr3_aa: CASSIGAGADAKNIQYF
cdr3_nt: TGTGCCAGTAGTATAGGTGCAGGTGCAGATGCCAAAAACATTCAGTACTTC
d_call: -
v_call: TRBV19
j_call: TRBJ2-4
clone_size: few

cdr3_aa: CASSLPSSTGHNEETQYF
cdr3_nt: TGTGCCAGCAGCTTACCCTCGTCGACAGGGCACAACGAAGAGACCCAGTACTTC
d_call: TRBD1
v_call: TRBV7-2
j_call: TRBJ2-5
clone_size: -

cdr3_aa: CASSLVAGRTDTQYF
cdr3_nt: TGCGCCAGCAGCTTGGTGGCGGGACGCACAGATACGCAGTATTTT
d_call: -
v_call: TRBV5-1
j_call: TRBJ2-3
clone_size: -

cdr3_aa: CSVERGGSQAFF
cdr3_nt: TGCAGCGTTGAAAGGGGCGGCAGCCAAGCTTTCTTT
d_call: -
v_call: TRBV29-1
j_call: TRBJ1-1
clone_size: few

cdr3_aa: CASSLAGGYNEQFF
cdr3_nt: TGTGCCAGCAGCTTGGCGGGAGGGTACAATGAGCAGTTCTTC
d_call: TRBD2
v_call: TRBV7-3
j_call: TRBJ2-1
clone_size: -

cdr3_aa: CASSSSTDTQYF
cdr3_nt: TGTGCCAGCAGCTCGAGCACAGATACGCAGTATTTT
d_call: -
v_call: TRBV7-2
j_call: TRBJ2-3
clone_size: -

cdr3_aa: CASSFYGYTF
cdr3_nt: TGTGCCAGCAGCTTCTATGGCTACACCTTC
d_call: -
v_call: TRBV6-4
j_call: TRBJ1-2
clone_size: -

cdr3_aa: CASSGVDRNTEAFF
cdr3_nt: TGTGCCAGCAGTGGGGTCGACAGGAACACTGAAGCTTTCTTT
d_call: -
v_call: TRBV2
j_call: TRBJ1-1
clone_size: -

cdr3_aa: CASSLGQGEPRNQPQHF
cdr3_nt: TGTGCCAGCAGCTTAGGACAGGGGGAACCCCGCAATCAGCCCCAGCATTTT
d_call: -
v_call: TRBV12-1
j_call: TRBJ1-5
clone_size: -

cdr3_aa: CASSVVDSAWDEQFF
cdr3_nt: TGTGCCAGCAGCGTAGTGGACAGTGCCTGGGATGAGCAGTTCTTC
d_call: -
v_call: TRBV9
j_call: TRBJ2-1
clone_size: -

cdr3_aa: CASSVNRGREGGYTF
cdr3_nt: TGTGCCAGCAGCGTTAACAGGGGGCGCGAAGGTGGCTACACCTTC
d_call: TRBD1
v_call: TRBV9
j_call: TRBJ1-2
clone_size: -

cdr3_aa: CASSETYEQYF
cdr3_nt: TGCGCCAGCAGCGAAACCTACGAGCAGTACTTC
d_call: -
v_call: TRBV5-1
j_call: TRBJ2-7
clone_size: -

cdr3_aa: CAISGSETYNEQFF
cdr3_nt: TGTGCCATCAGTGGGTCGGAAACCTACAATGAGCAGTTCTTC
d_call: -
v_call: TRBV10-3
j_call: TRBJ2-1
clone_size: once

cdr3_aa: CASSLITGQAYEQYF
cdr3_nt: TGTGCCAGCAGCTTAATCACCGGACAGGCCTACGAGCAGTACTTC
d_call: TRBD1
v_call: TRBV7-9
j_call: TRBJ2-7
clone_size: -

cdr3_aa: CASTKGGNEQFF
cdr3_nt: TGTGCCAGCACAAAAGGCGGGAATGAGCAGTTCTTC
d_call: -
v_call: TRBV27
j_call: TRBJ2-1
clone_size: once

cdr3_aa: CASSAAGVSNQPQHF
cdr3_nt: TGTGCCAGCAGTGCAGCCGGGGTTAGCAATCAGCCCCAGCATTTT
d_call: -
v_call: TRBV6-1
j_call: TRBJ1-5
clone_size: -

cdr3_aa: CSVAGLAAPRRYF
cdr3_nt: TGCAGCGTTGCGGGACTAGCGGCCCCTAGGCGGTATTTT
d_call: TRBD2
v_call: TRBV29-1
j_call: TRBJ2-3
clone_size: -

cdr3_aa: CASSLWDGPSGANVLTF
cdr3_nt: TGTGCCAGCAGCTTATGGGACGGCCCCTCTGGGGCCAACGTCCTGACTTTC
d_call: -
v_call: TRBV7-9
j_call: TRBJ2-6
clone_size: -

cdr3_aa: CASSIKGTGKSPIF
cdr3_nt: TGTGCCAGTAGTATCAAAGGGACAGGGAAAAGCCCCATCTTC
d_call: TRBD1
v_call: TRBV19
j_call: TRBJ2-1
clone_size: -

cdr3_aa: CASSSAMEKEKLFF
cdr3_nt: TGCGCCAGCAGCAGTGCAATGGAGAAGGAAAAACTGTTTTTT
d_call: -
v_call: TRBV5-1
j_call: TRBJ1-4
clone_size: once

cdr3_aa: CASSLPWRNEQFF
cdr3_nt: TGCGCCAGCAGCCTTCCTTGGAGGAATGAGCAGTTCTTC
d_call: -
v_call: TRBV5-1
j_call: TRBJ2-1
clone_size: -